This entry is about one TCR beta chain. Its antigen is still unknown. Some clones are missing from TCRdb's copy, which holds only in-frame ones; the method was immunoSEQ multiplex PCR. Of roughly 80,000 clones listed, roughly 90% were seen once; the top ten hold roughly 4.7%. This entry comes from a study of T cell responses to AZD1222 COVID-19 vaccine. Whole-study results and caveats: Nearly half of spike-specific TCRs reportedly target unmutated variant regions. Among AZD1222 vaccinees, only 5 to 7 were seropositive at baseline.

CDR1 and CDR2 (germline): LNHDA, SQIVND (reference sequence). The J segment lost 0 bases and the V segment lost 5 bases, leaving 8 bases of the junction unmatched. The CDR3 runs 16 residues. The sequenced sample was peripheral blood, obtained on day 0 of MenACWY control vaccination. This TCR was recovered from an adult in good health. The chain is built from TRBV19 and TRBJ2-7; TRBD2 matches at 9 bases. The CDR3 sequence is CASSPRLAVSSYEQYF. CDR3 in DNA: TGTGCCAGTAGTCCCCGACTAGCGGTGAGCTCCTACGAGCAGTACTTC.